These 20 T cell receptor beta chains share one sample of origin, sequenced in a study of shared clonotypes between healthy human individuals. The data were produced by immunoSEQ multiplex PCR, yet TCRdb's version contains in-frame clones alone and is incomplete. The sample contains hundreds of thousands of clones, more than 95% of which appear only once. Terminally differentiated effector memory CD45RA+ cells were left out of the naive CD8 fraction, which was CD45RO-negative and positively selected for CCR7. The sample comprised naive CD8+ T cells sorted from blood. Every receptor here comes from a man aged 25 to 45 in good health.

CDR3 bases: TGTGCCAGCAGTTTTATAGGGTCGTCTGGGGCCAACGTCCTGACTTTC. This translates into CASSFIGSSGANVLTF. The chain joins TRBV27 to TRBJ2-6; D not certain. The V end lost 3 bases, the J end lost 1 base, and 10 bases lay between the germline ends. The germline V gene encodes CDR1 MNHEY and CDR2 SMNVEV (reference sequence). The CDR3 has 16 amino acids.

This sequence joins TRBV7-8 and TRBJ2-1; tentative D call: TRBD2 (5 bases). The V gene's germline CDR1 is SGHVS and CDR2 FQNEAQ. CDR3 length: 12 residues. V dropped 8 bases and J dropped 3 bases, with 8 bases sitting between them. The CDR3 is CASRSGYNEQFF. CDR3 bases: TGTGCCAGCCGGAGCGGCTACAATGAGCAGTTCTTC.

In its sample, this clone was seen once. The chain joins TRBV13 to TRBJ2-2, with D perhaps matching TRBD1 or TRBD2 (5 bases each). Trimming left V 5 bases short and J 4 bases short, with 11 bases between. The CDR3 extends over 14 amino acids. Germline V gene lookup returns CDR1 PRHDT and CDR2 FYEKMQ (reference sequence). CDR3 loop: CASSDTRGTGELFF. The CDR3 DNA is TGTGCCAGCAGCGACACGAGGGGCACCGGGGAGCTGTTTTTT. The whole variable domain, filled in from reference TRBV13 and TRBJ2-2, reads AAGVIQSPRHLIKEKRETATLKCYPIPRHDTVYWYQQGPGQDPQFLISFYEKMQSDKGSIPDRFSAQQFSDYHSELNMSSLELGDSALYFCASSDTRGTGELFFGEGSRLTVL.

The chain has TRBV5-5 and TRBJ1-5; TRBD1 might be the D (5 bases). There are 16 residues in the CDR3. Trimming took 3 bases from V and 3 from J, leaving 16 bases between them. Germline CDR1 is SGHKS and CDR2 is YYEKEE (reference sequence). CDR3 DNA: TGTGCCAGCAGCTGGGACTCTCCGGCCCCCAATCAGCCCCAGCATTTT. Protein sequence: CASSWDSPAPNQPQHF.

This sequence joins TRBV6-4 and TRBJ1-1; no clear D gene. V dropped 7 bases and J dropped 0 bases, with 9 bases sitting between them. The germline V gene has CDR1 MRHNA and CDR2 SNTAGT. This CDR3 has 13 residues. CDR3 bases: TGTGCCAGCATCGGGCCCATGAACACTGAAGCTTTCTTT. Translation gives CASIGPMNTEAFF.

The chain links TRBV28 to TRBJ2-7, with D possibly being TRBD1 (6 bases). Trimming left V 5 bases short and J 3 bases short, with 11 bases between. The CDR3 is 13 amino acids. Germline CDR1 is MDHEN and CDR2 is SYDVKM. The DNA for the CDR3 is TGTGCCAGCAGTGTCGACAGGTTCTACGAGCAGTACTTC. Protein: CASSVDRFYEQYF.

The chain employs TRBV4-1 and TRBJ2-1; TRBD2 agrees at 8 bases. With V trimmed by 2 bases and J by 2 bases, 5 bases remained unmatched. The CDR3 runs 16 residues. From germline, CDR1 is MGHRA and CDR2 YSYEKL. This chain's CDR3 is CASSQISGSPYNEQFF. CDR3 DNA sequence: TGCGCCAGCAGCCAAATCAGCGGGAGTCCCTACAATGAGCAGTTCTTC.

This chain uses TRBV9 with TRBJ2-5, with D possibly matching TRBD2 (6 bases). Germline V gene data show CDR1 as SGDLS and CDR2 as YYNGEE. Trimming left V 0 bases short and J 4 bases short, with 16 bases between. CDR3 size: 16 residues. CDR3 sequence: CASSVGGGVLRETQYF. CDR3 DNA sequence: TGTGCCAGCAGCGTAGGAGGAGGGGTATTACGAGAGACCCAGTACTTC.

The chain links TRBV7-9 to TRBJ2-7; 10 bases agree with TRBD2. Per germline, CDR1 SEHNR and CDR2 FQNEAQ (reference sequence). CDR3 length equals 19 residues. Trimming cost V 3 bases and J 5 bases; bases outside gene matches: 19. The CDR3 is CASSFQFSQGLAGVDEQYF. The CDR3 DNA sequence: TGTGCCAGCAGCTTTCAGTTCTCCCAGGGGCTAGCGGGAGTCGACGAGCAGTACTTC.

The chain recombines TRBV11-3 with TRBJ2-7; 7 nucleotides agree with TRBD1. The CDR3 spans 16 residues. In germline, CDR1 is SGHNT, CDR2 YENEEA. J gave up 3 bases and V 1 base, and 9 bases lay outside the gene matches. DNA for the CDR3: TGTGCCAGCAGCTTAGGTGGTGGGGACAGAGACTACGAGCAGTACTTC. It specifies CASSLGGGDRDYEQYF.

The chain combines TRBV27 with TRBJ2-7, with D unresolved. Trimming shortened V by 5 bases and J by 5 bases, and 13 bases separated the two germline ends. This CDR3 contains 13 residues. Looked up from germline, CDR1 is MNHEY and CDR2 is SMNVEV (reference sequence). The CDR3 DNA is TGTGCCAGCAGTCCCACCCAGTCCCACGAGCAGTACTTC. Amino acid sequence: CASSPTQSHEQYF.

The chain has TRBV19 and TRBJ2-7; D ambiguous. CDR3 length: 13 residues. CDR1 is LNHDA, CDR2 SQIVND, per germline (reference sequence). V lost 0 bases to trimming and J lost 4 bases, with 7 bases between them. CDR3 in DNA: TGTGCCAGTAGTATAGATGACCGGTACGAGCAGTACTTC. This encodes CASSIDDRYEQYF. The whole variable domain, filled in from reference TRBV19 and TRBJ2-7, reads DGGITQSPKYLFRKEGQNVTLSCEQNLNHDAMYWYRQDPGQGLRLIYYSQIVNDFQKGDIAEGYSVSREKKESFPLTVTSAQKNPTAFYLCASSIDDRYEQYFGPGTRLTVT.

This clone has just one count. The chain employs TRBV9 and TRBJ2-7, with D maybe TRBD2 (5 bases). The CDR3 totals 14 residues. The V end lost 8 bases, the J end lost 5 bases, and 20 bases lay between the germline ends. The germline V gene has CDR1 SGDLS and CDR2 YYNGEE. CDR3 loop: CASKRASNLNEQYF. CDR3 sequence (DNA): TGTGCCAGTAAACGGGCTAGCAATCTCAACGAGCAGTACTTC. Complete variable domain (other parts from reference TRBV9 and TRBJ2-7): DSGVTQTPKHLITATGQRVTLRCSPRSGDLSVYWYQQSLDQGLQFLIQYYNGEERAKGNILERFSAQQFPDLHSELNLSSLELGDSALYFCASKRASNLNEQYFGPGTRLTVT.

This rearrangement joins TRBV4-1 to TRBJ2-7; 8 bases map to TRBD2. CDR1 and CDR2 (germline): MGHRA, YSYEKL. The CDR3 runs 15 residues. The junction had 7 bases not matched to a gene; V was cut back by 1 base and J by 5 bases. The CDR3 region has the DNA TGCGCCAGCAGCCAAGGTAGCGGGGCAGTCGACGAGCAGTACTTC. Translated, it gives CASSQGSGAVDEQYF.

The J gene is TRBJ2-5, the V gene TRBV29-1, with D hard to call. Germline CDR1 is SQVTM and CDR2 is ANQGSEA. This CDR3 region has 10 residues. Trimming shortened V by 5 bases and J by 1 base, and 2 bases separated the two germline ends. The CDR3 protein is CSVTQETQYF. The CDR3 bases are TGCAGCGTTACCCAAGAGACCCAGTACTTC.

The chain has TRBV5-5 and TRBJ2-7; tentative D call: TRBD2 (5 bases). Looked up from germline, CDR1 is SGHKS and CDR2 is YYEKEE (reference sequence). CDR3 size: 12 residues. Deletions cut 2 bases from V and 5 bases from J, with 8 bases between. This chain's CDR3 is CASSFLGDEQYF. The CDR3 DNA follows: TGTGCCAGCAGCTTCCTCGGGGACGAGCAGTACTTC.

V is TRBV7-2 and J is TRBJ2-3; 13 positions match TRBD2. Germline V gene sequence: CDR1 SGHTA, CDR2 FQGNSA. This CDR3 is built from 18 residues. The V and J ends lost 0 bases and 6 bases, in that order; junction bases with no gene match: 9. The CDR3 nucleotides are TGTGCCAGCAGCTTAGCGGTGGGGACTAGCGGGGACATGGATACGCAGTATTTT. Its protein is CASSLAVGTSGDMDTQYF.

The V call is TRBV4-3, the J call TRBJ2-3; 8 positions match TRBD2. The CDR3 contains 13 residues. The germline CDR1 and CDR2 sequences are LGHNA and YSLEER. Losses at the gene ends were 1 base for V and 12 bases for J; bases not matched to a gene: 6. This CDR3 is CASSQVLAGPQYF. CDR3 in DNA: TGCGCCAGCAGCCAAGTCCTAGCGGGCCCCCAGTATTTT.

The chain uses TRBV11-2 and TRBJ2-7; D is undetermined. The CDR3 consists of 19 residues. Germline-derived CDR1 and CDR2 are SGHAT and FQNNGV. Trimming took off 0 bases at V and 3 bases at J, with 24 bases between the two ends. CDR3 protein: CASSLDGWAQQSLGYEQYF. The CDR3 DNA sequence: TGTGCCAGCAGCTTAGATGGGTGGGCCCAGCAATCCCTCGGCTACGAGCAGTACTTC. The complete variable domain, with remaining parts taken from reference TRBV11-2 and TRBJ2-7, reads EAGVAQSPRYKIIEKRQSVAFWCNPISGHATLYWYQQILGQGPKLLIQFQNNGVVDDSQLPKDRFSAERLKGVDSTLKIQPAKLEDSAVYLCASSLDGWAQQSLGYEQYFGPGTRLTVT.

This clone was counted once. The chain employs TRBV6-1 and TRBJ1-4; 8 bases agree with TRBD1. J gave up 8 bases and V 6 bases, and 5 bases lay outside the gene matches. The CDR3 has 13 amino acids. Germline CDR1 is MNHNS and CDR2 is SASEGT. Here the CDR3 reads CASRDREWEKLFF. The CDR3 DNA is TGTGCCAGCAGGGACAGGGAATGGGAAAAACTGTTTTTT.